These T cell receptor beta chains were read from a single sample in a study of OX40 agonist ivuxolimab in advanced cancers. Assay used: immunoSEQ multiplex PCR; TCRdb lists only in-frame clones, some missing. The sample carries about 69,000 clones, about three quarters recorded once. This sample comprised CD4+ or CD8+ T cells sorted from blood, obtained in a trial of the OX40 agonist ivuxolimab. The receptor set was obtained from an adult with an advanced solid tumor such as melanoma, head and neck, liver or kidney cancer. The CDR3 runs from the conserved cysteine through the conserved F or W. Fields, in order: clone size, J gene, D gene, CDR3 length, V gene, CDR3 DNA, CDR3 protein. D genes are given only for firm matches. Only some rows state a clone size, as once, few, many or a class for expanded clones.

size: -; J: TRBJ2-1; D: -; length: 15; V: TRBV7-3; DNA: TGTGCCAGCAGCTTAGGTGGTGGCTTCTACAATGAGCAGTTCTTC; CDR3: CASSLGGGFYNEQFF
size: -; J: TRBJ2-5; D: TRBD2; length: 16; V: TRBV4-2; DNA: TGTGCCAGCAGCCCCTCAGGGACTAGCGGGATACAGACCCAGTACTTC; CDR3: CASSPSGTSGIQTQYF
size: -; J: TRBJ1-2; D: TRBD1; length: 14; V: TRBV5-1; DNA: TGCGCCAGCAGCAAGGGACAGGGGGAGGATGGCTACACCTTC; CDR3: CASSKGQGEDGYTF
size: -; J: TRBJ2-1; D: -; length: 17; V: TRBV18; DNA: TGTGCCAGCTCACCACCGCTCGGAGTTGAAGGGTACAATGAGCAGTTCTTC; CDR3: CASSPPLGVEGYNEQFF
size: -; J: TRBJ2-7; D: TRBD2; length: 15; V: TRBV28; DNA: TGTGCCAGCAGTAAGACTAGCGGGAGTCTTCGCGAGCAGTACTTC; CDR3: CASSKTSGSLREQYF
size: -; J: TRBJ2-1; D: -; length: 15; V: TRBV5-4; DNA: TGTGCCAGCAGCCGGGGACTTGCCTCTTCCAATGAGCAGTTCTTC; CDR3: CASSRGLASSNEQFF
size: few; J: TRBJ2-7; D: -; length: 14; V: TRBV2; DNA: TGTGCCAGCAGTCGAAGCGGGTTGTCCTACGAGCAGTACTTC; CDR3: CASSRSGLSYEQYF
size: -; J: TRBJ1-1; D: TRBD1; length: 14; V: TRBV19; DNA: TGTGCCAGTAGTATCGGACAGGGCATCACTGAAGCTTTCTTT; CDR3: CASSIGQGITEAFF
size: -; J: TRBJ2-5; D: TRBD1; length: 13; V: TRBV6-5; DNA: TGTGCCAGCAGCCGGGACAGGGGGGAGACCCAGTACTTC; CDR3: CASSRDRGETQYF
size: -; J: TRBJ2-7; D: -; length: 16; V: TRBV19; DNA: TGTGCCAGTAGTAGTCTCTGGGGAATAAGCTCCTACGAGCAGTACTTC; CDR3: CASSSLWGISSYEQYF
size: -; J: TRBJ1-3; D: -; length: 13; V: TRBV9; DNA: TGTGCCAGTAGCAGGGTCTCTGGAAACACCATATATTTT; CDR3: CASSRVSGNTIYF
size: -; J: TRBJ2-3; D: TRBD1; length: 16; V: TRBV5-8; DNA: TGTGCCAGCAGCGCGACAGGGTTTGGGATCACAGATACGCAGTATTTT; CDR3: CASSATGFGITDTQYF
size: -; J: TRBJ2-2; D: -; length: 13; V: TRBV28; DNA: TGTGCCAGCAGTTCACGGACAACCGGGGAGCTGTTTTTT; CDR3: CASSSRTTGELFF
size: -; J: TRBJ2-5; D: -; length: 9; V: TRBV7-9; DNA: TGTGCCATCGGGGAGACCCAGTACTTC; CDR3: CAIGETQYF
size: -; J: TRBJ2-3; D: TRBD2; length: 13; V: TRBV25-1; DNA: TGTGCCAGCAGTCCTGCTCTAGCGGGCACGCAGTATTTT; CDR3: CASSPALAGTQYF
size: -; J: TRBJ2-5; D: -; length: 15; V: TRBV5-1; DNA: TGCGCCAGCAGCTTGGAGGGAGGGACAGTGGAGACCCAGTACTTC; CDR3: CASSLEGGTVETQYF